These 6 T cell receptor beta chains were sequenced from one sample in a study of shared clonotypes between healthy human individuals. This table comes from immunoSEQ multiplex PCR, and its TCRdb copy is limited to in-frame clones, with some not included. The profile shows 2 million to 2.5 million clones, around 92% of them singletons. The sequenced material came from naive CD4+ T cells from PBMCs. Subset: CD45RA+ positively selected. These receptors originate from a man aged 18 to 29 in good health. Some clones in this sample may be carry-over from other donors' samples.

This rearrangement joins TRBV7-3 to TRBJ2-7; 7 bases are shared with TRBD2. The CDR3 is 14 amino acids. CDR1 and CDR2 (germline): SGHTA, FQGTGA. Losses at the gene ends were 3 bases for V and 2 bases for J; bases not matched to a gene: 4. In DNA form, the CDR3 reads TGTGCCAGCAGCTTTGCTAGCGGACCCTACGAGCAGTACTTC. Residues: CASSFASGPYEQYF.

This sequence joins TRBV6-1 and TRBJ2-7; 11 bases are shared with TRBD2. The CDR3 loop spans 13 amino acids. In germline, CDR1 is MNHNS, CDR2 SASEGT. J lost 3 bases, V lost 7 bases, and 2 bases had no gene match. The CDR3 loop reads CASKGLAVYEQYF. CDR3 nucleotide sequence: TGTGCCAGCAAGGGACTAGCGGTCTACGAGCAGTACTTC.

The chain joins TRBV20-1 to TRBJ1-1; D not resolved. V was shortened by 2 bases and J by 3 bases, with 4 bases between the two germline ends. Looked up from germline, CDR1 is DFQATT and CDR2 is SNEGSKA (reference sequence). The CDR3 runs to 11 residues. The CDR3 is CSARLHTEAFF. The CDR3 DNA follows: TGCAGTGCTAGACTCCACACTGAAGCTTTCTTT.

The chain has TRBV7-8 and TRBJ2-1; 7 bases map to TRBD1. The trim removed 6 bases at V and 9 bases at J, leaving 8 bases unmatched. There are 13 residues in the CDR3. The germline gives CDR1 SGHVS, CDR2 FQNEAQ. This CDR3 is CASRPDRASEQFF. CDR3 bases: TGTGCCAGCAGACCCGACAGGGCGTCTGAGCAGTTCTTC.

The chain recombines TRBV28 with TRBJ1-5; D remains ambiguous. The CDR3 totals 13 residues. The germline CDR1 and CDR2 sequences are MDHEN and SYDVKM. V was cut by 2 bases and J by 7 bases, with 9 bases left in between. The CDR3 DNA reads as TGTGCCAGCAGTTTAATAGGGTACCAGCCCCAGCATTTT. Protein product: CASSLIGYQPQHF.

Note on this clone: The sample contains more than one DNA sequence encoding this CDR3. The genes are TRBV6-6 and TRBJ2-2; D is unclear. The CDR3 extends over 12 amino acids. The V gene's germline CDR1 is MNHNY and CDR2 SVGAGI (reference sequence). Trimming took off 6 bases at V and 6 bases at J, with 8 bases between the two ends. The CDR3 loop is CASSPRAGELFF. CDR3 DNA sequence: TGTGCCAGCAGCCCCCGGGCCGGGGAGCTGTTTTTT.